This record concerns one T cell receptor (beta chain) sequence. In the original workflow: Estimated nucleated cell counts came from reference gene primer amplification. TCRdb's copy holds only in-frame clones and misses some; the assay was immunoSEQ multiplex PCR. V, J and clone size were drawn from that table, and D and trimming were deduced from the DNA. The data show about 260,000 clones, with around 90% seen just once and about 0.64% held by the top ten. This record comes from a study of blood T cell repertoires in COVID-19. For the study at large: The analysed material was cDNA or gDNA that came from T cells, B-cell-depleted T cells, or PBMCs.

The CDR3 length is 14 residues. V trimming: 3 bases; J trimming: 1 base; junction bases outside the gene matches: 2. Germline lookup yields CDR1 SEHNR and CDR2 FQNEAQ (reference sequence). Specimen: peripheral blood. This sequence was found in a human donor in a cohort sampled during active COVID-19. The chain has TRBV7-9 and TRBJ2-5, with 7 bases that match TRBD2. CDR3 sequence reads: CASSLGGAQETQYF. CDR3 DNA sequence: TGTGCCAGCAGCTTGGGAGGGGCCCAAGAGACCCAGTACTTC. Full variable domain (missing parts from reference TRBV7-9 and TRBJ2-5): DTGVSQNPRHKITKRGQNVTFRCDPISEHNRLYWYRQTLGQGPEFLTYFQNEAQLEKSRLLSDRFSAERPKGSFSTLEIQRTEQGDSAMYLCASSLGGAQETQYFGPGTRLLVL.